This entry lists 7 T cell receptor beta chains sequenced from one sample in a study of cytomegalovirus exposure and HLA in healthy donors. In the PCR, 60 Vbeta and 13 Jbeta primers were used. Libraries were prepared by immunoSEQ multiplex PCR; TCRdb keeps only in-frame clonotypes and omits some of them. This sample has about 140,000 clones, with roughly 80% found just once. Sequencing input: PBMCs. These receptors all stem from a female donor in good health and CMV-seronegative.

The rearrangement links TRBV6-5 to TRBJ2-5; TRBD1 agrees at 7 bases. Trimming took 2 bases from V and 7 from J; bases not matched to a gene: 10. This CDR3 region has 15 residues. In germline, CDR1 is MNHEY, CDR2 SVGAGI. DNA for the CDR3: TGTGCCAGCAGTTACGACAGGGAGTACCGGGGGACCCAGTACTTC. Translated: CASSYDREYRGTQYF.

The CDR3 DNA reads TGCGCCAGCAGCCAAGCGTCAGGGCGGTCAGATACGCAGTATTTT. Protein product: CASSQASGRSDTQYF. This chain connects TRBV4-1 to TRBJ2-3; maybe TRBD1 (5 bases). The V gene's germline CDR1 is MGHRA and CDR2 YSYEKL. Deletions cut 1 base from V and 4 bases from J, with 12 bases between. CDR3 length equals 15 residues.

This chain connects TRBV29-1 to TRBJ2-2; TRBD1 matches at 10 bases. The V segment lost 8 bases and the J segment 5 bases; nucleotides outside the gene matches: 11. CDR1 and CDR2 (germline): SQVTM, ANQGSEA. The CDR3 contains 15 residues. The CDR3 loop reads CSIKEPGQGTGELFF. CDR3 nucleotide sequence: TGCAGCATTAAGGAACCGGGACAGGGGACCGGGGAGCTGTTTTTT.

V is TRBV7-6 and J is TRBJ2-7; TRBD1 might be the D (5 bases). Germline values: CDR1 SGHVS, CDR2 FNYEAQ. The CDR3 has 12 residues. The V gene lost 4 bases and the J gene lost 6 bases, with 10 bases spanning the gap. CDR3 amino acids: CASSSPGFEQYF. The CDR3 bases are TGTGCCAGCAGCTCCCCAGGGTTCGAGCAGTACTTC.

The gene calls are TRBV6-1 and TRBJ1-2, with D perhaps TRBD1 (5 bases). The CDR3 length is 20 residues. V was shortened by 1 base and J by 4 bases, with 28 bases between the two germline ends. CDR1 is MNHNS, CDR2 SASEGT, per germline. The CDR3 DNA sequence: TGTGCCAGCAGTGAAGATGTGGGCAAAGGGGTCCAAGTCCCGAGCTATGGCTACACCTTC. This encodes CASSEDVGKGVQVPSYGYTF.

This chain links TRBV13 with TRBJ2-1; D is possibly TRBD1 (5 bases). V was cut by 5 bases and J by 6 bases, with 14 bases left in between. The CDR3 runs to 14 residues. Germline V gives CDR1 PRHDT, CDR2 FYEKMQ (reference sequence). The CDR3 is CASSPRAVGNEQFF. CDR3 nucleotides: TGTGCCAGCAGCCCCAGGGCGGTTGGCAATGAGCAGTTCTTC.

The chain recombines TRBV10-3 with TRBJ1-1; 8 positions match TRBD1. The V segment lost 0 bases and the J segment 1 base; nucleotides outside the gene matches: 1. Germline-derived CDR1 and CDR2 are ENHRY and SYGVKD. The CDR3 has 15 residues. The CDR3 sequence is CAISESGTGNTEAFF. Here the CDR3 DNA reads TGTGCCATCAGTGAGTCGGGGACAGGGAACACTGAAGCTTTCTTT.